This TCR beta chain was sequenced during a study of blood T cell repertoires in COVID-19. Clones were read by immunoSEQ multiplex PCR, and TCRdb kept only the in-frame ones, dropping some. Among roughly 290,000 clones listed, over 75% were seen once. Looked up from germline, CDR1 is GTSNPN and CDR2 is SVGIG (reference sequence). The CDR3 totals 11 residues. The V end lost 8 bases, the J end lost 5 bases, and 9 bases lay between the germline ends. The sequence was collected from a woman aged 50 to 60 who had recovered from COVID-19. The J gene is TRBJ2-2, the V gene TRBV30; D not certain. The sequencing input was peripheral blood. CDR3 DNA: TGTGCCCTTCCTCGGACCGGGGAGCTGTTTTTT. Its protein product is CALPRTGELFF.